The 22 T cell receptor beta chains in this list originate from one sample, sequenced in a study of cytomegalovirus exposure and HLA in healthy donors. Researchers ran the PCR with 60 Vbeta and 13 Jbeta primers. The repertoire was sequenced with immunoSEQ multiplex PCR; TCRdb's copy has only in-frame clones and lacks some. The specimen's table records some 83,000 clones. The sequencing sample was made of PBMCs. Every receptor here comes from a woman aged 30 to 39 in good health and CMV-seronegative.

The chain combines TRBV6-1 with TRBJ1-5; 7 bases match TRBD1. The CDR3 extends over 14 amino acids. V gave up 4 bases and J gave up 4 bases; unmatched junction bases: 4. Germline CDR1 reads MNHNS; CDR2 reads SASEGT. The CDR3 DNA reads TGTGCCAGCAGTGCCGGGACAGTGAATCAGCCCCAGCATTTT. This encodes CASSAGTVNQPQHF.

V gene TRBV30 combines with J gene TRBJ2-3, with 8 nucleotides matching TRBD2. Germline V gene data show CDR1 as GTSNPN and CDR2 as SVGIG (reference sequence). The V and J ends lost 8 bases and 1 base, in that order; junction bases with no gene match: 11. The CDR3 loop spans 15 amino acids. The CDR3, as DNA: TGTGCCCTACAAGAGCGGGAGCGGGGCACAGATACGCAGTATTTT. Encoded protein: CALQERERGTDTQYF. The full variable domain, with the rest looked up from reference TRBV30 and TRBJ2-3, is SQTIHQWPATLVQPVGSPLSLECTVEGTSNPNLYWYRQAAGRGLQLLFYSVGIGQISSEVPQNLSASRPQDRQFILSSKKLLLSDSGFYLCALQERERGTDTQYFGPGTRLTVL.

The genes are TRBV5-5 and TRBJ2-7; D gene ambiguous. The germline V gene has CDR1 SGHKS and CDR2 YYEKEE (reference sequence). V lost 0 bases and J lost 0, with 10 bases in between. CDR3 length equals 15 residues. DNA for the CDR3: TGTGCCAGCAGCTTGGTGGCGGTTATCTCCTACGAGCAGTACTTC. Its protein is CASSLVAVISYEQYF. Full variable domain (remainder filled in from reference TRBV5-5 and TRBJ2-7): DAGVTQSPTHLIKTRGQQVTLRCSPISGHKSVSWYQQVLGQGPQFIFQYYEKEERGRGNFPDRFSARQFPNYSSELNVNALLLGDSALYLCASSLVAVISYEQYFGPGTRLTVT.

This sequence joins TRBV5-4 and TRBJ2-5; 7 bases line up with TRBD1. With 4 bases clipped from V and 5 bases from J, the junction kept 8 bases outside the gene matches. The length of the CDR3 is 14 residues. CDR1 and CDR2 (germline): SGHNT, YYREEE (reference sequence). The CDR3 DNA sequence: TGTGCCAGCAGCGCCCAGGGGGTTATGGAGACCCAGTACTTC. This sequence encodes CASSAQGVMETQYF. Drawing the rest from reference TRBV5-4 and TRBJ2-5, the complete variable domain is ETGVTQSPTHLIKTRGQQVTLRCSSQSGHNTVSWYQQALGQGPQFIFQYYREEENGRGNFPPRFSGLQFPNYSSELNVNALELDDSALYLCASSAQGVMETQYFGPGTRLLVL.

V is TRBV12-5 and J is TRBJ2-3, with 11 bases identical to TRBD1. Germline V gene data show CDR1 as LGHNT and CDR2 as FRNRAP. With 7 bases clipped from V and 7 bases from J, the junction kept 10 bases outside the gene matches. The CDR3 is 15 amino acids. CDR3 region: CASAPRDRGSYTQYF. CDR3 nucleotides: TGTGCTAGTGCCCCCCGGGACAGGGGGTCTTATACGCAGTATTTT. Using reference TRBV12-5 and TRBJ2-3 for the parts outside the CDR3, the full variable domain is DARVTQTPRHKVTEMGQEVTMRCQPILGHNTVFWYRQTMMQGLELLAYFRNRAPLDDSGMPKDRFSAEMPDATLATLKIQPSEPRDSAVYFCASAPRDRGSYTQYFGPGTRLTVL.

DNA of the CDR3: TGTGCCAGCACCCCTTTAGCGGGATACCAAGAGACCCAGTACTTC. It codes for CASTPLAGYQETQYF. The chain carries TRBV6-1 and TRBJ2-5; the match to TRBD2 covers 8 bases. The germline gives CDR1 MNHNS, CDR2 SASEGT. The CDR3 sequence is 15 residues long. Trimming took 7 bases from V and 0 from J; bases not matched to a gene: 7.

The CDR3 DNA is TGTGCCAGCCGCGCGGGAGGTTACAATGAGCAGTTCTTC. It is translated as CASRAGGYNEQFF. J is TRBJ2-1 and V is TRBV6-5, with 8 bases fitting TRBD2. The germline gives CDR1 MNHEY, CDR2 SVGAGI. There are 13 residues in the CDR3. J lost 4 bases, V lost 8 bases, and 4 bases had no gene match.

V gene TRBV19 combines with J gene TRBJ2-7; D is ambiguous. This CDR3 spans 14 amino acids. Germline assignment: CDR1 LNHDA and CDR2 SQIVND (reference sequence). The V end was cut by 1 base, the J end by 2 bases, with 9 bases between. The CDR3 region is CASSIGPTAYEQYF. The CDR3 nucleotides are TGTGCCAGTAGTATAGGCCCTACAGCCTACGAGCAGTACTTC.

About this clone: Germline is not matched at one junction end, which may reflect a read error. The chain joins TRBV5-6 to TRBJ1-1, with a possible D match to TRBD1 (6 bases). This CDR3 is 15 amino acids long. Germline V gene sequence: CDR1 SGHDT, CDR2 YYEEEE. The chain's CDR3 is CASSYRVGWDTEDFF. DNA for the CDR3: TGTGCCAGCAGCTATAGGGTAGGGTGGGACACTGAAGATTTCTTT. The complete variable domain, with remaining parts taken from reference TRBV5-6 and TRBJ1-1, reads DAGVTQSPTHLIKTRGQQVTLRCSPKSGHDTVSWYQQALGQGPQFIFQYYEEEERQRGNFPDRFSGHQFPNYSSELNVNALLLGDSALYLCASSYRVGWDTEDFFGQGTRLTVV.

V usage is TRBV19 and J usage is TRBJ2-1, with 10 bases fitting TRBD1. CDR1 is LNHDA, CDR2 SQIVND, per germline (reference sequence). CDR3 size: 14 residues. V trimming: 7 bases; J trimming: 7 bases; junction bases outside the gene matches: 7. CDR3 protein: CASKQDRGGNEQFF. The CDR3 DNA sequence: TGTGCCAGTAAACAGGACAGGGGGGGAAATGAGCAGTTCTTC.

The chain has TRBV28 and TRBJ1-1; D not certain. The CDR3 loop spans 14 amino acids. Germline lookup yields CDR1 MDHEN and CDR2 SYDVKM. Trimming pared 3 bases from V and 1 base from J, leaving 9 bases between. The DNA of the CDR3 is TGTGCCAGCAGTTTGAGCGATCCGAACACTGAAGCTTTCTTT. Encoded protein: CASSLSDPNTEAFF.

CDR3 coding DNA: TGTGCCTGGAGAGGCCCCGTGGAGGGAGGTACCTACGAGCAGTACTTC. Its translation is CAWRGPVEGGTYEQYF. This chain joins TRBV30 and TRBJ2-7, with D maybe TRBD2 (6 bases). Germline CDR1 is GTSNPN and CDR2 is SVGIG (reference sequence). Trimming cost V 3 bases and J 2 bases, with 20 bases left between them. CDR3 length: 16 residues.

J is TRBJ2-5 and V is TRBV5-4, with D maybe TRBD2 (7 bases). Germline lookup yields CDR1 SGHNT and CDR2 YYREEE (reference sequence). The V end lost 0 bases, the J end lost 0 bases, and 15 bases lay between the germline ends. The CDR3 has 17 amino acids. CDR3 protein: CASSLVGGARNQETQYF. The CDR3 DNA follows: TGTGCCAGCAGCTTGGTAGGGGGGGCTAGGAACCAAGAGACCCAGTACTTC.

This chain uses TRBV30 with TRBJ2-3; 9 bases align to TRBD2. V lost 5 bases and J lost 6; bases outside the gene matches: 9. The CDR3 contains 14 residues. CDR1 is GTSNPN and CDR2 is SVGIG in the germline V gene (reference sequence). The CDR3 loop is CAWEAGTSRDTQYF. Here the CDR3 DNA reads TGTGCCTGGGAAGCAGGGACTAGCAGGGATACGCAGTATTTT. The complete variable domain, with remaining parts taken from reference TRBV30 and TRBJ2-3, reads SQTIHQWPATLVQPVGSPLSLECTVEGTSNPNLYWYRQAAGRGLQLLFYSVGIGQISSEVPQNLSASRPQDRQFILSSKKLLLSDSGFYLCAWEAGTSRDTQYFGPGTRLTVL.

The J gene is TRBJ1-6, the V gene TRBV18; 7 bases match TRBD1. V shed 6 bases, J shed 7 bases, and the junction held 6 bases outside the gene matches. Germline V CDR1 and CDR2: KGHSH, LQKENI. The CDR3 is 14 amino acids. CDR3 sequence: CASSRDRRNSPLHF. The CDR3 nucleotides are TGTGCCAGCTCCCGGGACAGACGGAATTCACCCCTCCACTTT.

This chain joins TRBV7-8 and TRBJ1-3; D remains unclear. Per the germline V gene, CDR1 is SGHVS and CDR2 is FQNEAQ. The CDR3 extends over 14 amino acids. V shed 0 bases and J shed 3 bases, with 6 bases lying between them. The CDR3 sequence: CASSLAEVGNTIYF. The CDR3 DNA follows: TGTGCCAGCAGCTTAGCGGAGGTTGGAAACACCATATATTTT.

This rearrangement joins TRBV6-1 to TRBJ2-2, with unresolved D. The CDR3 sequence is 11 residues long. Per the germline V gene, CDR1 is MNHNS and CDR2 is SASEGT. V lost 7 bases, J lost 4 bases, and 4 bases lay in between. The CDR3 reads CASTLTGELFF. CDR3 DNA sequence: TGTGCCAGCACACTCACCGGGGAGCTGTTTTTT.

This chain joins TRBV6-1 and TRBJ2-7, with TRBD1 identical over 7 bases. Looked up from germline, CDR1 is MNHNS and CDR2 is SASEGT. The CDR3 is 14 residues long. V lost 7 bases, J lost 1 base, and 7 bases stayed unmatched. The CDR3 DNA reads TGTGCCAGCACCACCGGGGACAGATCCTACGAGCAGTACTTC. Protein: CASTTGDRSYEQYF.

This chain connects TRBV11-2 to TRBJ2-7, with TRBD1 matching 7 bases. The germline V gene has CDR1 SGHAT and CDR2 FQNNGV. This CDR3 is 15 amino acids long. The V segment lost 5 bases and the J segment 4 bases; nucleotides outside the gene matches: 11. CDR3 sequence reads: CASSPPPRQGYEQYF. Here the CDR3 DNA reads TGTGCCAGCAGCCCCCCACCCCGACAGGGATACGAGCAGTACTTC.

The chain combines TRBV19 with TRBJ1-5; 9 positions agree with TRBD1. Germline CDR1 is LNHDA and CDR2 is SQIVND (reference sequence). V dropped 8 bases and J dropped 5; count of bases not matched to a gene: 10. This CDR3 has 15 amino acids. The CDR3 DNA reads as TGTGCCAGTGCGTCGGGACAGGGAAAGGATCAGCCCCAGCATTTT. It codes for CASASGQGKDQPQHF.

The chain uses TRBV6-1 and TRBJ1-2, with D tentatively TRBD1 (5 bases). The CDR3 has 14 residues. Trimming took off 8 bases at V and 1 base at J, with 14 bases between the two ends. Germline CDR1 reads MNHNS; CDR2 reads SASEGT. This chain's CDR3 is CASGRGKGNYGYTF. DNA of the CDR3: TGTGCCAGCGGGCGGGGGAAAGGTAACTATGGCTACACCTTC.

The chain couples TRBV6-4 to TRBJ2-1; 10 positions match TRBD2. This CDR3 is 15 amino acids long. The junction had 3 bases not matched to a gene; V was cut back by 3 bases and J by 4 bases. Germline V gene sequence: CDR1 MRHNA, CDR2 SNTAGT. The DNA for the CDR3 is TGTGCCAGCAGTGAATATAGCGGGGGGTACAATGAGCAGTTCTTC. Translation gives CASSEYSGGYNEQFF.